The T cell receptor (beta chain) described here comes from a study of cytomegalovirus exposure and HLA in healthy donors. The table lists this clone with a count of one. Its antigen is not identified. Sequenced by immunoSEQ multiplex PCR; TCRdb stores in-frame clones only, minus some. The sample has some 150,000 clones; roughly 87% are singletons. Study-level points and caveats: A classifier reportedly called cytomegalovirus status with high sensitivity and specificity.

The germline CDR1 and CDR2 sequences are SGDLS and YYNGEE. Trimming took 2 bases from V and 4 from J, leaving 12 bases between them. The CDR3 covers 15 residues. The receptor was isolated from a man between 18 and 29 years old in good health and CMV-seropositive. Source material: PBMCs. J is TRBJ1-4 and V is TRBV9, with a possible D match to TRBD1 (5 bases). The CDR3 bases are TGTGCCAGCAGCGTCAGGGTGGGCGGTAATGAAAAACTGTTTTTT. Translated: CASSVRVGGNEKLFF.